Included here is one TCR beta chain sequence, with context. These data originate in a study of blood T cell repertoires in COVID-19. In the study overall: Collection of acute and convalescent COVID-19 samples took place in the United States, Italy and Spain.

TCRdb's table, derived via immunoSEQ multiplex PCR, lists solely in-frame clones and lacks some. The sample has roughly 230,000 clones; approximately 84% are singletons. Trimming cost V 5 bases and J 2 bases; bases outside gene matches: 6. The CDR3 consists of 17 residues. Germline CDR1 WNHNN, CDR2 SYGVQD (reference sequence). The source is a middle-aged man with acute or convalescent COVID-19. Material: peripheral blood. The chain couples TRBV10-1 to TRBJ2-3; 14 bases line up with TRBD2. CDR3 coding DNA: TGCGCCAGCAGTTCCGGGACTAGCGGGAGATTCACAGATACGCAGTATTTT. It codes for CASSSGTSGRFTDTQYF.